This T cell receptor (beta chain) was recovered during a study of shared clonotypes between healthy human individuals. Sequenced by immunoSEQ multiplex PCR; TCRdb stores in-frame clones only, minus some. Counted here are around 2.3 million clones, roughly 95% occurring once; the ten biggest clones make up approximately 0.13%. None of the donors, who were healthy HIV-negative adults, had recently had acute infections or vaccinations. Each donor was a Caucasian adult residing in Nashville, Tennessee. CDR1 is SGHDT, CDR2 YYEEEE, per germline. The CDR3 has 14 residues. This TCR was sampled from a man between 18 and 35 years old in good health. This chain connects TRBV5-6 to TRBJ2-5; D might be TRBD2 (6 bases). The J call may be wrong; the DNA end is better matched by TRBJ2-7. Material for sequencing was naive CD4+ T cells sorted from blood. Subset specified: CD45RA+ positively selected. The CDR3 spells CASSLAPSTTEQYF. In DNA form, the CDR3 reads TGTGCCAGCAGTCTAGCGCCTAGTACAACCGAGCAGTACTTC.